These 11 T cell receptor beta chains share one sample of origin, sequenced in a study of human CD4 T cells and Enterobacteriaceae (dated by TCRdb to about 2020). Memory CD4+ T cells, defined as all CD4+ cells other than CD45RA+CCR7+CD95- naive cells, were FACS-sorted on a FACSAria III to a purity of over 95%. Libraries came from the immunoSEQ multiplex PCR assay. TCRdb stores this immuneACCESS table with in-frame sequences only. Part of the clones is absent; in the studies checked, under half of the shortfall reflects unresolved V genes, and no reason is known for the rest. The table for this sample lists 25,000 to 30,000 clones; 80% to 90% of them were counted only once. The ten largest make up roughly 0.96% of the sample. The sequencing sample was made of memory CD4+ T cells from blood. The cell subset or site tag for this specimen amounts to: total memory CD4 T cells sorted directly ex vivo, unstimulated. All receptors derive from a human donor in good health.

In this sample, this clone turned up once. The chain employs TRBV5-1 and TRBJ1-4, with D possibly TRBD1 on 5 matching bases. The germline gives CDR1 SGHRS, CDR2 YFSETQ. With 4 bases removed from V and 1 base from J, the gap between germline ends came to 11 bases. CDR3 size: 15 residues. CDR3 region: CASSLGRGTNEKLFF. The CDR3 coding sequence is TGCGCCAGCAGCCTCGGTAGGGGAACTAATGAAAAACTGTTTTTT.

The chain is built from TRBV6-6 and TRBJ2-7, with 8 bases identical to TRBD1. Germline V CDR1 and CDR2: MNHNY, SVGAGI (reference sequence). This CDR3 is 15 amino acids long. With V trimmed by 4 bases and J by 0 bases, 5 bases remained unmatched. The CDR3 nucleotides are TGTGCCAGCAGTTTATTCGGACAGGGCTCCTACGAGCAGTACTTC. It translates to CASSLFGQGSYEQYF.

The chain combines TRBV10-2 with TRBJ2-3, with D tentatively TRBD1 (5 bases). V lost 4 bases, J lost 4 bases, and 9 bases lay in between. The CDR3 is made up of 13 amino acids. From germline, CDR1 is WSHSY and CDR2 SAAADI. The CDR3 nucleotides read TGCGCCAGCAGTGGGGGCCGACCAGATACGCAGTATTTT. Translated: CASSGGRPDTQYF.

The chain combines TRBV19 with TRBJ1-2; the match to TRBD1 covers 8 bases. The CDR3 is 14 amino acids. Germline CDR1 reads LNHDA; CDR2 reads SQIVND (reference sequence). Trimming took 3 bases from V and 4 from J; bases not matched to a gene: 4. CDR3 in DNA: TGTGCCAGTAGTATCAACACAGGGGGCTATGGCTACACCTTC. Its translation is CASSINTGGYGYTF. The full variable domain, rest sourced from reference TRBV19 and TRBJ1-2, is DGGITQSPKYLFRKEGQNVTLSCEQNLNHDAMYWYRQDPGQGLRLIYYSQIVNDFQKGDIAEGYSVSREKKESFPLTVTSAQKNPTAFYLCASSINTGGYGYTFGSGTRLTVV.

This chain links TRBV11-3 with TRBJ2-5, with 8 bases identical to TRBD1. The length of the CDR3 is 16 residues. Germline-derived CDR1 and CDR2 are SGHNT and YENEEA. Trimming took 1 base from V and 5 from J; bases not matched to a gene: 9. CDR3 amino acids: CASSLGFGTGGETQYF. The CDR3 DNA reads as TGTGCCAGCAGCTTAGGGTTCGGGACAGGCGGGGAGACCCAGTACTTC.

The chain couples TRBV18 to TRBJ2-3; TRBD1 matches 11 bases. The CDR3 covers 16 residues. CDR1 is KGHSH, CDR2 LQKENI, per germline. Trimming removed 3 bases from V and 3 bases from J; junction bases left unmatched: 5. The CDR3 coding sequence is TGTGCCAGCTCACCCCAGGGGACAGGGGGGACAGATACGCAGTATTTT. Protein sequence: CASSPQGTGGTDTQYF.

The rearrangement links TRBV10-3 to TRBJ2-3, with D possibly being TRBD2 (5 bases). In germline, CDR1 is ENHRY, CDR2 SYGVKD. The CDR3 extends over 13 amino acids. Trimming shortened V by 4 bases and J by 2 bases, and 7 bases separated the two germline ends. The CDR3, as DNA: TGTGCCATCAGTGCACGGGACACAGATACGCAGTATTTT. It yields the protein CAISARDTDTQYF.

V usage is TRBV7-8 and J usage is TRBJ2-7, with 7 nucleotides matching TRBD2. CDR1 and CDR2 (germline): SGHVS, FQNEAQ. The CDR3 spans 15 residues. Germline trimming cut 2 bases from V and 0 bases from J; bases unmatched to any gene: 4. The CDR3 loop reads CASSLLGLVSYEQYF. The CDR3 DNA reads TGTGCCAGCAGCTTACTCGGACTAGTCTCCTACGAGCAGTACTTC.

This clone was seen a single time. This chain links TRBV5-4 with TRBJ1-2, with D unclear. This CDR3 has 15 amino acids. From germline, CDR1 is SGHNT and CDR2 YYREEE (reference sequence). V shed 5 bases and J shed 0 bases, with 14 bases lying between them. CDR3 in amino acids: CASSPSSGTNYGYTF. In nucleotides, the CDR3 is TGTGCCAGCAGTCCGTCCAGCGGAACTAACTATGGCTACACCTTC.

The rearrangement joins TRBV30 to TRBJ2-7, with 10 bases fitting TRBD1. This CDR3 is 15 amino acids long. J was trimmed by 2 bases and V by 2 bases; bases with no gene match: 6. The germline gives CDR1 GTSNPN, CDR2 SVGIG (reference sequence). This CDR3 reads CAWSTPGQGTYEQYF. CDR3 sequence (DNA): TGTGCCTGGAGTACCCCGGGACAGGGGACCTACGAGCAGTACTTC.

The chain is built from TRBV10-1 and TRBJ1-1; TRBD1 is a possible D gene (5 bases). CDR1 and CDR2 from the germline V gene are WNHNN and SYGVQD (reference sequence). The V end lost 6 bases, the J end lost 3 bases, and 14 bases lay between the germline ends. The CDR3 extends over 14 amino acids. CDR3 nucleotide sequence: TGCGCCAGCAGGTTGGCAGGGAAGGACACTGAAGCTTTCTTT. It translates to CASRLAGKDTEAFF.